The entry that follows covers one T cell receptor (beta chain) sequence. Its antigen remains unidentified. The data derive from a study of T-cell memory formation after mild COVID-19. The study's findings and limits: Cross-reactive memory apparently joined, as some responding clones appeared in pre-infection memory. Second-wave clones with a day 37 peak had unconfirmed SARS-CoV-2 specificity. There was a balanced CD4/CD8 profile in clones contracting day 15 to 85, and later expanders leaned CD4+.

The CDR3 consists of 14 residues. Trimming stripped 5 bases from V and 3 bases from J, with 11 bases between. Germline values: CDR1 SGHNT, CDR2 YENEEA. A single record per CDR3 protein comes from TCRdb applying MiXCR to the 5' RACE reads. The sample holds 400,000 to 550,000 distinct CDR3 sequences, around a quarter seen once. The V call is TRBV11-3, the J call TRBJ2-1; D gene unclear. The source material was PBMCs or a T cell subset sorted from them (not recorded which). The clonotype originates from an adult woman who had mild COVID-19 (a few samples of this study predate the infection). Cell type and time point are not known. The CDR3: CASSRGNIYNEQFF. The CDR3 DNA follows: TGTGCCAGCAGCCGCGGTAATATCTACAATGAGCAGTTCTTC.